The present TCR beta chain was sequenced within a study of human T cells and chemical hapten exposure. Looking at the study overall: For sensitization, 2% DPC was applied to an approximately 2 cm by approximately 2 cm patch of upper inner arm skin. Across samples, TCR yields varied, mostly owing to small differences in pooled library volumes.

Per the original methods: Per-sample TCR counts ranged from about 23,224 to 750,000, median around 100,000. One entry per CDR3 protein, called by TCRdb with MiXCR from the RACE reads. The V and J calls shown here were made by TCRdb, not taken from the authors' results. Of approximately 340,000 distinct CDR3 sequences in the sample, around 7% are singletons; the top ten hold 7.5% to 8.5%. This CDR3 has 15 amino acids. V lost 4 bases to trimming and J lost 6 bases; unmatched junction nucleotides: 9. Study-wide findings and caveats: Controls had significantly fewer large CDR3 similarity clusters than were formed by expanded TCRs.

Time point denoted: patch test 1, 2 weeks after DPC sensitization. Treatment described: therapeutic diphenylcyclopropenone sensitization with weekly scalp DPC. About this clonotype itself: Its antigen is undetermined.

This chain uses TRBV23-1 with TRBJ2-1; TRBD1 agrees at 7 bases. TRBV23-1 is annotated as an ORF whose role is uncertain. The TCR originated in a woman under 30 with alopecia areata. Some clones in this sample may be carry-over from other donors' samples. The specimen was whole blood, collected in connection with sensitization to the hapten diphenylcyclopropenone (DPC). In DNA, the CDR3 is TGCGCCAGCAGTCCCACGGGACAGCTGATCAATGAGCAGTTCTTC. Translated, it gives CASSPTGQLINEQFF.